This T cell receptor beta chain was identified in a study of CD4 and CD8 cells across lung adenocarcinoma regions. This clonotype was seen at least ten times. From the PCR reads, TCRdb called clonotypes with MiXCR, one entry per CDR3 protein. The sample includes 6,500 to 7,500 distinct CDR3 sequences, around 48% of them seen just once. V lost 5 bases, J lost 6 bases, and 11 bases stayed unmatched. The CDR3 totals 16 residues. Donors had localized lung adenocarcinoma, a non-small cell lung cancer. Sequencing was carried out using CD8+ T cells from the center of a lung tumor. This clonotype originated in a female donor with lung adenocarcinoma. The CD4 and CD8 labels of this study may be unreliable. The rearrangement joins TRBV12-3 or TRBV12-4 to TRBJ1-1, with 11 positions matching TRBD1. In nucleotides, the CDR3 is TGTGCCAGCAGTCTTTACCGGACAGGGGGCAGGTCTGAAGCTTTCTTT. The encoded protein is CASSLYRTGGRSEAFF.